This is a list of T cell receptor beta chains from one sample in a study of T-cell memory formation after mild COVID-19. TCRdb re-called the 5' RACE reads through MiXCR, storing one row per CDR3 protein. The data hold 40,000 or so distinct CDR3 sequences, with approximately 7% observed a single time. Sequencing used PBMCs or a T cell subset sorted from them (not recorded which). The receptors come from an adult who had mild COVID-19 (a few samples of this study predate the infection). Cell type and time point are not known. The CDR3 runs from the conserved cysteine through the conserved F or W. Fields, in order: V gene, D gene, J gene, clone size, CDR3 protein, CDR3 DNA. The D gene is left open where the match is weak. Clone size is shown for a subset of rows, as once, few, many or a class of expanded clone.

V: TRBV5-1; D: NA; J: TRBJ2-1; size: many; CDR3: CASSVEGGNEQFF; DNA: TGCGCCAGCAGCGTGGAGGGTGGCAATGAGCAGTTCTTC
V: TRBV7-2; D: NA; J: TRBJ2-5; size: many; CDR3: CASSFGGAAETQYF; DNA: TGTGCCAGCAGCTTCGGAGGGGCCGCGGAGACCCAGTACTTC
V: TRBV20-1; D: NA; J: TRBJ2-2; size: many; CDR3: CSATEGRSTGELFF; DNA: TGCAGTGCTACTGAGGGAAGGAGCACCGGGGAGCTGTTTTTT
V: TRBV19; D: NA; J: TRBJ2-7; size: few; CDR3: CASTQKAASYEQYF; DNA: TGTGCCAGTACCCAAAAGGCAGCTTCCTACGAGCAGTACTTC
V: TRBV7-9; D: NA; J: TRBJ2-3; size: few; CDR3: CASSIGGDTQYF; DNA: TGTGCCAGCAGCATAGGGGGGGATACGCAGTATTTT
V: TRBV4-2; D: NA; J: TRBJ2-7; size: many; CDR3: CASSQDLGRGLPYEQYF; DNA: TGTGCCAGCAGCCAAGATTTGGGCAGGGGATTACCCTACGAGCAGTACTTC
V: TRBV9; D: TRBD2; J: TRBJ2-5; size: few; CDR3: CASSLLNGGGQETQYF; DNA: TGTGCCAGCAGCCTCCTAAATGGCGGGGGACAAGAGACCCAGTACTTC
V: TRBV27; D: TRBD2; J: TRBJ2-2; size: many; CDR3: CASKMTSGLTGELFF; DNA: TGTGCCAGCAAAATGACTAGCGGGTTAACCGGGGAGCTGTTTTTT
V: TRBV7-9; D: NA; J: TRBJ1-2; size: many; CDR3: CASSSSRTDGYTF; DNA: TGTGCCAGCAGCTCCTCCCGGACAGATGGCTACACCTTC
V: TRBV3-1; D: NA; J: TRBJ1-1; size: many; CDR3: CASSPGPLSTEAFF; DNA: TGTGCCAGCAGCCCCGGACCCCTCAGCACTGAAGCTTTCTTT
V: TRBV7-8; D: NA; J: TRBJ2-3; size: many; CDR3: CASSLVRLAPSTDTQYF; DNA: TGTGCCAGCAGCTTAGTTCGCCTAGCGCCTAGCACAGATACGCAGTATTTT
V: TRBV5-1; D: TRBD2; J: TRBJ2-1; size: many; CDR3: CASSLGPRIAGVGEQFF; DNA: TGCGCCAGCAGCTTGGGCCCCCGGATCGCGGGGGTGGGTGAGCAGTTCTTC
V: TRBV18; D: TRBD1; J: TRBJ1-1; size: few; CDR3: CASSPGTGNMNTEAFF; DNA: TGTGCCAGCTCACCAGGGACAGGGAACATGAACACTGAAGCTTTCTTT
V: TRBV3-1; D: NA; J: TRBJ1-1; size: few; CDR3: CASSPTGSLEGTEAFF; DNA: TGTGCCAGCAGCCCGACCGGCAGCTTGGAGGGCACTGAAGCTTTCTTT
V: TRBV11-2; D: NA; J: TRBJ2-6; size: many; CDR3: CASSLGYRISGANVLTF; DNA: TGTGCCAGCAGCTTAGGGTATAGGATCTCTGGGGCCAACGTCCTGACTTTC
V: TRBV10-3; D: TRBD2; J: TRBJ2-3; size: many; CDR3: CAISERITSGTQYF; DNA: TGTGCCATCAGTGAGCGTATAACTAGCGGCACGCAGTATTTT
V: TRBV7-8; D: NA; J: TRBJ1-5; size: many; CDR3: CASSLVRGGGIISQHF; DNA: TGTGCCAGCAGCTTAGTAAGGGGCGGCGGCATCATTTCCCAGCATTTT
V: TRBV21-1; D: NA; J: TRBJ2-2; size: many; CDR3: CASSKGPNTGELFF; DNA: TGTGCCAGCAGCAAAGGTCCCAACACCGGGGAGCTGTTTTTT
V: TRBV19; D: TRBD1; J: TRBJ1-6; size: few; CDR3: CASSMGQIGSPLHF; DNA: TGTGCCAGTAGTATGGGACAGATAGGATCACCCCTCCACTTT
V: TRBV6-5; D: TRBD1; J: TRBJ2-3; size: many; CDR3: CASSKQDRVWTDTQYF; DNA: TGTGCCAGCAGTAAACAGGACAGGGTTTGGACAGATACGCAGTATTTT
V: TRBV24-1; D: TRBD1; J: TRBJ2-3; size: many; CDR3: CATSDKTGGGDTQYF; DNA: TGTGCCACCAGTGATAAAACAGGGGGCGGCGATACGCAGTATTTT
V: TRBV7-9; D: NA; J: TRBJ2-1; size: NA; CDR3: CASSLGDPLNEQFF; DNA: TGTGCCAGCAGCTTAGGGGACCCGCTTAATGAGCAGTTCTTC
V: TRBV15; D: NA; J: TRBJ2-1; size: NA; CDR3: CATSSLASSNEQFF; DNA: TGTGCCACCAGCTCTTTGGCTAGCTCCAATGAGCAGTTCTTC
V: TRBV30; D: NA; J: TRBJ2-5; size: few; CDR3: CAWSTSGQETQYF; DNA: TGTGCCTGGAGTACAAGCGGTCAAGAGACCCAGTACTTC
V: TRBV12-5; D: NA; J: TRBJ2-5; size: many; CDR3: CASGTGRRDRGETQYF; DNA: TGTGCTAGTGGTACGGGCCGGCGGGACCGGGGGGAGACCCAGTACTTC
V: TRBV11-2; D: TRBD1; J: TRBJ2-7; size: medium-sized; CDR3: CASSSGQGTYEQYF; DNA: TGTGCCAGCAGCTCGGGACAGGGTACCTACGAGCAGTACTTC
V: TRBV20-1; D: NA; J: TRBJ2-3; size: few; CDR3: CSARGYTDTQYF; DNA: TGCAGTGCGAGGGGCTACACAGATACGCAGTATTTT
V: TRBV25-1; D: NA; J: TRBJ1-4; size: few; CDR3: CASSPPGAANEKLFF; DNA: TGTGCCAGCAGCCCCCCGGGGGCGGCTAATGAAAAACTGTTTTTT
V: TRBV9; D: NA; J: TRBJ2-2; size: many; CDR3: CASSDRLGVDTGELFF; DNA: TGTGCCAGCAGCGACCGTCTGGGAGTCGACACCGGGGAGCTGTTTTTT